This T cell receptor beta chain originates from a study of T cell responses to AZD1222 COVID-19 vaccine. The CDR3 has 8 residues. Germline lookup yields CDR1 MDHEN and CDR2 SYDVKM. Second-dose timings of about 4 or about 12 weeks were pooled. In the case of this clone: Antigen specificity is unknown. Germline and junction disagree at one end, which may indicate a read error.

TCRdb's table, derived via immunoSEQ multiplex PCR, lists solely in-frame clones and lacks some. Of approximately 200,000 clones listed, 90% to 95% were seen once; the top ten hold more than 0.8%. Study observations and caveats: Close to half of all spike-specific TCRs reportedly target regions of the variants that are unmutated. Clonal diversity was possibly underestimated; the donors were predominantly white British and more often female. CD4 TCRs linked to vaccination spanned spike, dominating at 160-218 and 743-854.

The material sequenced was peripheral blood, taken 28 days after the second AZD1222 dose. The chain has TRBV28 and TRBJ1-2, with D possibly TRBD1 on 5 matching bases. The TCR comes from an adult who received the AZD1222 COVID-19 vaccine. This CDR3 is CASSLGVF. The DNA of the CDR3 is TGTGCCAGCAGTTTGGGGGTCTTC.